This T cell receptor beta chain was sequenced for a study of OX40 agonist ivuxolimab in advanced cancers. Study as a whole: Three patients, one with hepatocellular carcinoma and two with cutaneous melanoma, responded partially.

Notes on this clone: Its antigen is not identified.

V lost 4 bases and J lost 7, with 13 bases in between. Per germline, CDR1 MNHEY and CDR2 SMNVEV (reference sequence). There are 13 residues in the CDR3. Measured with immunoSEQ multiplex PCR; TCRdb has only the in-frame clones, and not every one. The table records 65,000 to 95,000 clones, over 75% of them present only once. Overall study results and limits: Dosing at 0.1 to 3.0 mg/kg was accompanied by clonal expansion of CD4+ and CD8+ blood T cells by week 6.

This clonotype was sampled from an adult with an advanced solid tumor such as melanoma, head and neck, liver or kidney cancer. This specimen consisted of CD4+ or CD8+ T cells sorted from blood, obtained in a trial of the OX40 agonist ivuxolimab. V is TRBV27 and J is TRBJ1-2; no reliable D call. The CDR3 loop reads CASSWRDGRGYTF. The DNA for the CDR3 is TGTGCCAGCAGTTGGAGAGACGGACGTGGCTACACCTTC.